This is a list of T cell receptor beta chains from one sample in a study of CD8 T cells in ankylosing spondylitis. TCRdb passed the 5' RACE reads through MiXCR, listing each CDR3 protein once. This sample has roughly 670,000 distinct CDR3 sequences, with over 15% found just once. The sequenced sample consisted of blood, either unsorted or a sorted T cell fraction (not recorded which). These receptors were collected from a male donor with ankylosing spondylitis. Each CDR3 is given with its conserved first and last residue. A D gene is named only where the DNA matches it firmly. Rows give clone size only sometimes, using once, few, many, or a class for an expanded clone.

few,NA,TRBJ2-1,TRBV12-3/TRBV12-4,TGTGCCAGCATCTCTCGCTCGGCAAATTACAATGAGCAGTTCTTC,CASISRSANYNEQFF
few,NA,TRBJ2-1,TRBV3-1,TGTGCCAGCAGCCAAGATATAGGGGGGCCCTCCTACAATGAGCAGTTCTTC,CASSQDIGGPSYNEQFF
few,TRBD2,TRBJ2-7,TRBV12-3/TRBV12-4,TGTGCCAGCAGTTTAAACACGGGGGGGCCCCACGAGCAGTACTTC,CASSLNTGGPHEQYF
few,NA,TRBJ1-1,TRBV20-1,TGCAGTGCTAGGAGTCCGGGCGGGCGGGTGGTCACTGAAGCTTTCTTT,CSARSPGGRVVTEAFF
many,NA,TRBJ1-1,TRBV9,TGTGCCAGCAGTGACGAACAGGGAGAGAGGACTGAAGCTTTCTTT,CASSDEQGERTEAFF
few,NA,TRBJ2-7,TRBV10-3,TGTGCCATCACCCAAGAGGCCTCCTACGAGCAGTACTTC,CAITQEASYEQYF
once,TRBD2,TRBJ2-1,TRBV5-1,TGCGCCAGCAGCTTGGCCGCGGGAGCGGGAGGGCCGGCTGAGCAGTTCTTC,CASSLAAGAGGPAEQFF
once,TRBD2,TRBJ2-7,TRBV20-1,TGCAGTGCTAGACAGACTAGCGGGAGGGCCAAGGACGAGCAGTACTTC,CSARQTSGRAKDEQYF
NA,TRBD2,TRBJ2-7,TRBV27,TGTGCCAGCAGTTTATCTGGGGGAGGGCCATACGAGCAGTACTTC,CASSLSGGGPYEQYF
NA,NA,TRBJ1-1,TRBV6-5,TGTGCCAGCAGTTATCTCCAGGGAGCGAACACTGAAGCTTTCTTT,CASSYLQGANTEAFF
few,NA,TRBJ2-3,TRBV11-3,TGTGCCAGCAGCCCCTCGGAGTACAGAAACACAGATACGCAGTATTTT,CASSPSEYRNTDTQYF
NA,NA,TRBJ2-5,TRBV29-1,TGCAGCGTTGAAGACTCGAGGGGAGAGACCCAGTACTTC,CSVEDSRGETQYF
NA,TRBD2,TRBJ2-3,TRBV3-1,TGTGCCAGCAGCCAAGCTAGCGGGGGGGCGCGAGATACGCAGTATTTT,CASSQASGGARDTQYF
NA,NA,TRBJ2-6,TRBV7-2,TGTGCCAGCAGCCCGCAGGGGGGGAGCTCTGGGGCCAACGTCCTGACTTTC,CASSPQGGSSGANVLTF
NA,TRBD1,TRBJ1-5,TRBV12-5,TGTGCTAGTGATTCCTCGGGACAGGGGCCTTGGCCCCAGCATTTT,CASDSSGQGPWPQHF
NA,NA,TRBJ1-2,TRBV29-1,TGCAGCGTCCAAAGTCTAGACTTGGGGGGCTACACCTTC,CSVQSLDLGGYTF
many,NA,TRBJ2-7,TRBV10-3,TGTGCCATCAGTGAAACGGCTAACGAGCAGTACTTC,CAISETANEQYF
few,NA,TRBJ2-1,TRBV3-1,TGTGCCAGCAGCCAACGTGGGGACTATGAGCAGTTCTTC,CASSQRGDYEQFF
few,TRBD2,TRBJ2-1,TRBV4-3,TGCGCCAGCAGCCAAGGACTAGCGGGAACCTACAATGAGCAGTTCTTC,CASSQGLAGTYNEQFF
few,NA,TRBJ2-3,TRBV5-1,TGCGCCAGCAACTTGGGGGCTACTTCAGATACGCAGTATTTT,CASNLGATSDTQYF
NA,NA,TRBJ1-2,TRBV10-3,TGTGCCATCAGTCCGACAGCCCAGGATGGCTACACCTTC,CAISPTAQDGYTF
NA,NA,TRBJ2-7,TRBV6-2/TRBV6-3,TGTGCCAGCGGTGATCCAAGGGACGAGCAGTACTTC,CASGDPRDEQYF
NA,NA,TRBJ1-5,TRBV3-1,TGTGCCAGCAGCCTAAAATTGGCCATTCCCGTTCCCCAGCATTTT,CASSLKLAIPVPQHF
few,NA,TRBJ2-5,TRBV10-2,TGCGCCAGCATACAGGATTCCCCAGGGGAGACCCAGTACTTC,CASIQDSPGETQYF
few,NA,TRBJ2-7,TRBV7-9,TGTGCCAGCAGCCCCGGGACGGAACTTTCCTACGAGCAGTACTTC,CASSPGTELSYEQYF
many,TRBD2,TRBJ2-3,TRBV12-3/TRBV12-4,TGTGCCAGCAGTCGACTAGCAACTAGCACAGATACGCAGTATTTT,CASSRLATSTDTQYF
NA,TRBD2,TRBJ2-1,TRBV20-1,TGCAGTGCTAGTCCTCGGCTACTAGCGGGATTTCGGGATGAGCAGTTCTTC,CSASPRLLAGFRDEQFF
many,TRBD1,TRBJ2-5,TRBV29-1,TGCAGCGTTGGTCCCACAGGGGTAGAGACCCAGTACTTC,CSVGPTGVETQYF